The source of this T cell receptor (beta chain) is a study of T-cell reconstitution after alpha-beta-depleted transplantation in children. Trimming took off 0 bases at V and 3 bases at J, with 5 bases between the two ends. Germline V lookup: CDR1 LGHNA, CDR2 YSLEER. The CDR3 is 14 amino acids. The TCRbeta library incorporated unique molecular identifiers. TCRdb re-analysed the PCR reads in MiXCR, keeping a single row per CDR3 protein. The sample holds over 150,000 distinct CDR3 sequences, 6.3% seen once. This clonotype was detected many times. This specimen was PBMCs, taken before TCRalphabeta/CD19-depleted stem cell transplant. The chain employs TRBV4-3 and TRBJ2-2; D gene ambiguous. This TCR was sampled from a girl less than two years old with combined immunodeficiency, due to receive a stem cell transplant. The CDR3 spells CASSQDMYTGELFF. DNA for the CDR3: TGCGCCAGCAGCCAAGATATGTACACCGGGGAGCTGTTTTTT.